This entry features one T cell receptor beta chain sequence. The CDR3 runs to 16 residues. Germline V gene lookup returns CDR1 MNHNS and CDR2 SASEGT. The V gene end was trimmed by 0 bases and the J gene end by 0 bases; junction bases not matched to a gene: 3. These data originate in a study of blood T cell repertoires in COVID-19. The wider study: The United States, Italy and Spain supplied acute and convalescent COVID-19 samples.

Source study methods: Estimated nucleated cell counts came from reference gene primer amplification. Clones were read by immunoSEQ multiplex PCR, and TCRdb kept only the in-frame ones, dropping some. The V and J calls and clone size were taken over from that table, and D and trimming were inferred from the DNA. Of 320,000 or so clones in the sample, about nine tenths were seen once. The chain couples TRBV6-1 to TRBJ1-2; TRBD1 agrees at 8 bases. The material sequenced was PBMCs or T cells enriched from blood (not recorded which). This receptor was taken from a man between 60 and 75 years old who had recovered from COVID-19. This CDR3 reads CASSEAGTGPNYGYTF. The CDR3 DNA is TGTGCCAGCAGTGAAGCGGGGACAGGCCCTAACTATGGCTACACCTTC.